This T cell receptor (beta chain) was recorded in a study of T cell changes during pregnancy in multiple sclerosis. Sequencing was performed with immunoSEQ multiplex PCR; in TCRdb, only in-frame clones are kept and a portion is missing. The sample carries over 80,000 clones, 90% recorded once. From germline, CDR1 is LNHDA and CDR2 SQIVND (reference sequence). The CDR3 is made up of 12 amino acids. Trimming removed 9 bases at V and 5 bases at J, with 10 bases between. The specimen was peripheral blood, collected in the second trimester of pregnancy. The sequence was obtained from a female donor in good health, enrolled as a control in a pregnancy study. This sequence joins TRBV19 and TRBJ1-4; the D is unclear. The CDR3 bases are TGTGCCAGCCAGACATTCAATGAAAAACTGTTTTTT. This codes for CASQTFNEKLFF. Filled out from reference TRBV19 and TRBJ1-4, the complete variable domain reads DGGITQSPKYLFRKEGQNVTLSCEQNLNHDAMYWYRQDPGQGLRLIYYSQIVNDFQKGDIAEGYSVSREKKESFPLTVTSAQKNPTAFYLCASQTFNEKLFFGSGTQLSVL.